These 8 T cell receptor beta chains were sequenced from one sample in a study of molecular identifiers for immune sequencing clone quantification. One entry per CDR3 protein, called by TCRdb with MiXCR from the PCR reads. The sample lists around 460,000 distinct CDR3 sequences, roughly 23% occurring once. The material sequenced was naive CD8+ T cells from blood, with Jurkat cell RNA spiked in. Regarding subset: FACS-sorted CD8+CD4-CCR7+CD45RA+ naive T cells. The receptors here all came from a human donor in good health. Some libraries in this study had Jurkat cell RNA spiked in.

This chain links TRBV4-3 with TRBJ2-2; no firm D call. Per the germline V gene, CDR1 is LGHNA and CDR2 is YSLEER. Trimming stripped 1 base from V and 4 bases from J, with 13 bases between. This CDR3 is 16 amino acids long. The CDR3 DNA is TGCGCCAGCAGCCAAGGGCGATCAAGTTTCACCGGGGAGCTGTTTTTT. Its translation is CASSQGRSSFTGELFF.

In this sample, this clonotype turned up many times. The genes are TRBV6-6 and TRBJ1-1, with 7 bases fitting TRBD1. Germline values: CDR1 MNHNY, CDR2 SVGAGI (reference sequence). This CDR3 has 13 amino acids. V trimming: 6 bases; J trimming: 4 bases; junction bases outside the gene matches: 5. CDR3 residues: CASSLGGPTEAFF. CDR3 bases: TGTGCCAGCAGCCTAGGGGGCCCCACTGAAGCTTTCTTT.

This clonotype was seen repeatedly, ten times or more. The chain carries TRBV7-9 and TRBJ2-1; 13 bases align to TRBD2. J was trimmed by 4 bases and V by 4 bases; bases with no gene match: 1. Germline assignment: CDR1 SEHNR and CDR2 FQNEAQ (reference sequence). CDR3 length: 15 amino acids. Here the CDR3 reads CASSWGLAGYNEQFF. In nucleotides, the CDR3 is TGTGCCAGCAGCTGGGGACTAGCGGGATACAATGAGCAGTTCTTC. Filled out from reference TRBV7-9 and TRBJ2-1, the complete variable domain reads DTGVSQNPRHKITKRGQNVTFRCDPISEHNRLYWYRQTLGQGPEFLTYFQNEAQLEKSRLLSDRFSAERPKGSFSTLEIQRTEQGDSAMYLCASSWGLAGYNEQFFGPGTRLTVL.

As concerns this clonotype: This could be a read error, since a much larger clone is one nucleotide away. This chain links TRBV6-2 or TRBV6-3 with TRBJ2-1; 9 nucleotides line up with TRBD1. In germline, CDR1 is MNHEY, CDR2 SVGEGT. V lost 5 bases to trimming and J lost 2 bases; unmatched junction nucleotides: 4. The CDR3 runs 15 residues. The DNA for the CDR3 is TGTGCCAGCAGTCACGGGGACAGGGCCTACAATGAGCAGTTCTTC. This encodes CASSHGDRAYNEQFF.

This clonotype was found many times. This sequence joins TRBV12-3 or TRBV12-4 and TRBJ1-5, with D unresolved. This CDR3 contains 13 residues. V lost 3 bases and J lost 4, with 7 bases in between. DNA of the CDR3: TGTGCCAGCAGTTTGTATGATAATCAGCCCCAGCATTTT. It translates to CASSLYDNQPQHF.

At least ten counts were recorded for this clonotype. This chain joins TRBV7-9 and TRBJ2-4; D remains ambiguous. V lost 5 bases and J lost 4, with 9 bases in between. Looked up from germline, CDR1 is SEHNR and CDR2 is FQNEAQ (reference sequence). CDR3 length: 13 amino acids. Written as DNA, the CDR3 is TGTGCCAGCAGCGAAGATGAGAAAAACATTCAGTACTTC. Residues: CASSEDEKNIQYF. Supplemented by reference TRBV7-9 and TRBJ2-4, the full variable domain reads DTGVSQNPRHKITKRGQNVTFRCDPISEHNRLYWYRQTLGQGPEFLTYFQNEAQLEKSRLLSDRFSAERPKGSFSTLEIQRTEQGDSAMYLCASSEDEKNIQYFGAGTRLSVL.

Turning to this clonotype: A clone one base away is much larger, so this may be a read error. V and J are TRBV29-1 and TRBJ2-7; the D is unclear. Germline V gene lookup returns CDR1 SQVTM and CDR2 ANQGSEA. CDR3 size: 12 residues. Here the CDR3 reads CSAEDPGYEQYF. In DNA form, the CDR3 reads TGCAGCGCTGAAGATCCTGGGTACGAGCAGTACTTC.

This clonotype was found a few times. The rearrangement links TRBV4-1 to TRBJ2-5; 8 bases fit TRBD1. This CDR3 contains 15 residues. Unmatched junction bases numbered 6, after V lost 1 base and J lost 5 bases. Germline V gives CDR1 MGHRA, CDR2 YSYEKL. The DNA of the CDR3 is TGCGCCAGCAGCCAAGCGACAGGGGATTGGGAGACCCAGTACTTC. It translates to CASSQATGDWETQYF.